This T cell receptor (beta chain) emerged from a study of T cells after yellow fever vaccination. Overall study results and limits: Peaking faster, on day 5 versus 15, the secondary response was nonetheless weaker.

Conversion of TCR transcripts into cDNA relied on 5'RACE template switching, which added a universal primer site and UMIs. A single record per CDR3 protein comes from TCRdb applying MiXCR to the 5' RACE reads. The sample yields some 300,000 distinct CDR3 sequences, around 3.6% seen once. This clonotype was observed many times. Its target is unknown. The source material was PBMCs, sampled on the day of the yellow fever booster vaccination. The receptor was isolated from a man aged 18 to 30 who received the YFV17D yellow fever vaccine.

The CDR3 coding sequence is TGTGCCAGCAGCTTACACAGCCCAATGGAGCTGTTTTTT. Amino acid sequence: CASSLHSPMELFF. The rearrangement links TRBV7-9 to TRBJ2-2; D is ambiguous. Germline CDR1 and CDR2: SEHNR and FQNEAQ (reference sequence). The CDR3 covers 13 residues. V was cut by 2 bases and J by 10 bases, with 11 bases left in between.